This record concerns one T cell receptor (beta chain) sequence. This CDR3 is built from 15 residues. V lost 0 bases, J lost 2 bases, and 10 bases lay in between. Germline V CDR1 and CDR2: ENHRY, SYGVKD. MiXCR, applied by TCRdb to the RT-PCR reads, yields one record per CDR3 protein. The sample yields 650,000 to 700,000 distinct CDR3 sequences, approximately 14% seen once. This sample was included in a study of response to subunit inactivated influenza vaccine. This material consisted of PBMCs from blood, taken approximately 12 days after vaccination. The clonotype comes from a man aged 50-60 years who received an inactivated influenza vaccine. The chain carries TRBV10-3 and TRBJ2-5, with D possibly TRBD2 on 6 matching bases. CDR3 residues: CAISESRAGQETQYF. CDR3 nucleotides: TGTGCCATCAGTGAGTCGAGGGCGGGACAAGAGACCCAGTACTTC.